The 18 T cell receptor beta chains listed next were all sequenced from one sample in a study of yellow fever vaccine responses in identical twins. TCRdb used MiXCR to reprocess the RT-PCR reads, holding one entry per CDR3 protein. Of fewer than 35,000 distinct CDR3 sequences detected, almost 60% appear once; the ten largest clones hold more than 3.5%. The sequencing used T cells from blood (PBMCs), unsorted or a sorted subset (not recorded which), collected before or after yellow fever vaccination (not recorded which). These receptors were collected from a woman under 30 who received the yellow fever vaccine.

V usage is TRBV7-9 and J usage is TRBJ2-1; tentatively, D is TRBD1 (7 bases). Germline V gene sequence: CDR1 SEHNR, CDR2 FQNEAQ (reference sequence). The CDR3 extends over 15 amino acids. The germline V and J ends were trimmed by 1 base and 8 bases, with 15 bases remaining between them. CDR3 bases: TGTGCCAGCAGCTTAGGACAGGGACTTGGCGATGAGCAGTTCTTC. The encoded protein is CASSLGQGLGDEQFF.

CDR3 region: CASSLSSTGGYTGELFF. CDR3 bases: TGTGCCAGCAGCTTAAGTTCTACCGGAGGCTACACCGGGGAGCTGTTTTTT. J is TRBJ2-2 and V is TRBV7-6; a weak D match, TRBD2 (5 bases). The CDR3 is 17 amino acids. V was trimmed by 2 bases and J by 3 bases, leaving 16 bases between them. Germline CDR1 is SGHVS and CDR2 is FNYEAQ.

The chain employs TRBV4-2 and TRBJ2-7; the D is unclear. The CDR3 loop spans 16 amino acids. Germline V gene data show CDR1 as LGHNA and CDR2 as YNFKEQ. Trimming stripped 3 bases from V and 3 bases from J, with 18 bases between. CDR3 sequence reads: CASSQKIVVGSYEQYV. The CDR3 nucleotides are TGTGCCAGCAGCCAGAAAATCGTAGTGGGTAGCTACGAGCAGTACGTC.

The gene calls are TRBV11-1 and TRBJ1-2, with 9 bases aligning to TRBD1. This CDR3 is built from 14 residues. Germline assignment: CDR1 SGHAT and CDR2 FQDESV (reference sequence). V lost 5 bases and J lost 7; bases outside the gene matches: 8. The DNA for the CDR3 is TGTGCCAGCAGCCCGCCGGACAGGGGCTCTGGCTACACCTTC. It encodes CASSPPDRGSGYTF.

V usage is TRBV29-1 and J usage is TRBJ2-4; D is unclear. V was clipped by 5 bases and J by 6 bases, with 11 bases between them. Looked up from germline, CDR1 is SQVTM and CDR2 is ANQGSEA. This CDR3 has 12 residues. The CDR3 DNA is TGCAGCGTTCCGATAGACGGAAACATTCAGTACTTC. Translated: CSVPIDGNIQYF.

The chain recombines TRBV23-1 with TRBJ2-3, with D hard to call. TRBV23-1 is an ORF, and what it does is uncertain. This CDR3 has 10 amino acids. Trimming shortened V by 9 bases and J by 4 bases, and 5 bases separated the two germline ends. The CDR3 bases are TGCGCCAGACAGCCAGATACGCAGTATTTT. Protein: CARQPDTQYF.

The chain combines TRBV18 with TRBJ2-3; D is unclear. This CDR3 is 14 amino acids long. The germline V gene encodes CDR1 KGHSH and CDR2 LQKENI. With 5 bases removed from V and 1 base from J, the gap between germline ends came to 10 bases. In DNA form, the CDR3 reads TGTGCCAGCTCAAGAGACTTGGGCACAGATACGCAGTATTTT. It yields the protein CASSRDLGTDTQYF.

This clonotype was observed a handful of times. Written as DNA, the CDR3 is TGTGCCAGCAGCAATAGCGGGGGGGCAAATGAGCAGTTCTTC. This gives the protein CASSNSGGANEQFF. The chain joins TRBV6-1 to TRBJ2-1; 11 bases map to TRBD2. Losses at the gene ends were 6 bases for V and 7 bases for J; bases not matched to a gene: 5. Germline V gives CDR1 MNHNS, CDR2 SASEGT. This CDR3 is built from 14 residues.

The rearrangement links TRBV27 to TRBJ2-7, with D unresolved. The germline V and J ends were trimmed by 10 bases and 2 bases, with 9 bases remaining between them. This CDR3 contains 11 residues. Per germline, CDR1 MNHEY and CDR2 SMNVEV (reference sequence). CDR3 nucleotide sequence: TGTGCCACCCGGCGAGCCTACGAGCAGTACTTC. It translates to CATRRAYEQYF.

The V and J genes are TRBV6-1 and TRBJ2-2, with TRBD2 identical over 11 bases. Germline trimming cut 6 bases from V and 5 bases from J; bases unmatched to any gene: 8. CDR1 and CDR2 (germline): MNHNS, SASEGT. The CDR3 is 16 amino acids. Here the CDR3 reads CASSVLAGASTGELFF. The CDR3 DNA follows: TGTGCCAGCAGCGTACTAGCGGGAGCTAGTACCGGGGAGCTGTTTTTT.

Only one count was recorded for this clonotype. V and J are TRBV4-2 and TRBJ2-5, with D perhaps TRBD2 (5 bases). The CDR3 loop spans 14 amino acids. Trimming pared 0 bases from V and 5 bases from J, leaving 10 bases between. The germline gives CDR1 LGHNA, CDR2 YNFKEQ. The CDR3 coding sequence is TGTGCCAGCAGCCAAGAGAAATTAGCGGAGACCCAGTACTTC. It encodes CASSQEKLAETQYF.

This chain joins TRBV11-2 and TRBJ2-4, with TRBD1 identical over 7 bases. The V gene's germline CDR1 is SGHAT and CDR2 FQNNGV. V shed 2 bases and J 3 bases; nucleotides not matched to a gene: 13. The CDR3 extends over 18 amino acids. In nucleotides, the CDR3 is TGTGCCAGCAGCTTACTAACAGGGGCATTAGTGGGCAAAAACATTCAGTACTTC. Translated: CASSLLTGALVGKNIQYF.

The chain combines TRBV12-3 or TRBV12-4 with TRBJ2-6; D gene unclear. The V gene lost 6 bases and the J gene lost 0 bases, with 6 bases spanning the gap. The length of the CDR3 is 14 residues. The CDR3 loop reads CASSALSGANVLTF. Written as DNA, the CDR3 is TGTGCCAGCAGCGCACTCTCTGGGGCCAACGTCCTGACTTTC.

V and J are TRBV7-3 and TRBJ2-3, with D possibly being TRBD2 (6 bases). The CDR3 is made up of 16 amino acids. V was pared by 2 bases and J by 0 bases, with 12 bases between. In germline, CDR1 is SGHTA, CDR2 FQGTGA. The CDR3 sequence is CASSLSGGRSTDTQYF. CDR3 sequence (DNA): TGTGCCAGCAGCTTATCCGGGGGAAGAAGCACAGATACGCAGTATTTT.

This clonotype was found a few times. This chain joins TRBV6-1 and TRBJ2-4; a weak D match, TRBD1 (7 bases). V was pared by 6 bases and J by 3 bases, with 12 bases between. From germline, CDR1 is MNHNS and CDR2 SASEGT. This CDR3 spans 14 amino acids. The CDR3 DNA reads as TGTGCCAGCAGGTCAGGGGGAGGCAAAAACATTCAGTACTTC. Translating gives CASRSGGGKNIQYF.

The V gene is TRBV23-1, the J gene TRBJ1-5, with TRBD1 as a possible D gene (5 bases). TRBV23-1 is known as an ORF, though its function is uncertain. The CDR3 extends over 14 amino acids. V was cut by 4 bases and J by 2 bases, with 9 bases left in between. CDR3 coding DNA: TGCGCCAGCAGTCCCGGACAAGGCAATCAGCCCCAGCATTTT. Translation: CASSPGQGNQPQHF.

This clonotype was detected only once. CDR3 in amino acids: CASSYPGETQYF. The CDR3 nucleotides are TGTGCCAGCAGTTACCCTGGGGAGACCCAGTACTTC. The V call is TRBV6-5, the J call TRBJ2-5; D is uncertain. The length of the CDR3 is 12 residues. With 2 bases removed from V and 5 bases from J, the gap between germline ends came to 6 bases. CDR1 is MNHEY, CDR2 SVGAGI, per germline.

In this sample, this clonotype turned up once. J is TRBJ1-1 and V is TRBV18; a possible D gene is TRBD1 (5 bases). The germline gives CDR1 KGHSH, CDR2 LQKENI. The CDR3 spans 16 residues. Trimming took 1 base from V and 5 from J, leaving 17 bases between them. This CDR3 is CASSPLLDRGETEAFF. In nucleotides, the CDR3 is TGTGCCAGCTCACCACTTCTCGACAGAGGCGAGACTGAAGCTTTCTTT. The full variable domain, rest sourced from reference TRBV18 and TRBJ1-1, is NAGVMQNPRHLVRRRGQEARLRCSPMKGHSHVYWYRQLPEEGLKFMVYLQKENIIDESGMPKERFSAEFPKEGPSILRIQQVVRGDSAAYFCASSPLLDRGETEAFFGQGTRLTVV.